This T cell receptor beta chain was obtained from a study of cytomegalovirus exposure and HLA in healthy donors. Study-level findings and limits: TCR beta sequences reportedly predicted most subjects' HLA-A and HLA-B alleles accurately. Analysis performed later showed TCR beta chains linked to HLA being more clonally expanded than equally common others. CMV serostatus was the sole immune exposure data available.

About this clone itself: What it binds is not known.

Amplification used 60 Vbeta primers and 13 Jbeta primers. Clones were read by immunoSEQ multiplex PCR, and TCRdb kept only the in-frame ones, dropping some. The sample lists about 140,000 clones, roughly three quarters occurring once. What was sequenced was PBMCs. This clonotype was obtained from a man between 60 and 70 years old in good health and CMV-seronegative.

CDR3 in amino acids: CASSASGGSYEQYF. As DNA, the CDR3 is TGTGCCAGCAGTGCCAGCGGGGGATCCTACGAGCAGTACTTC. This chain uses TRBV6-1 with TRBJ2-7; 8 bases line up with TRBD2. The CDR3 totals 14 residues. Per the germline V gene, CDR1 is MNHNS and CDR2 is SASEGT. V trimming: 4 bases; J trimming: 1 base; junction bases outside the gene matches: 3.